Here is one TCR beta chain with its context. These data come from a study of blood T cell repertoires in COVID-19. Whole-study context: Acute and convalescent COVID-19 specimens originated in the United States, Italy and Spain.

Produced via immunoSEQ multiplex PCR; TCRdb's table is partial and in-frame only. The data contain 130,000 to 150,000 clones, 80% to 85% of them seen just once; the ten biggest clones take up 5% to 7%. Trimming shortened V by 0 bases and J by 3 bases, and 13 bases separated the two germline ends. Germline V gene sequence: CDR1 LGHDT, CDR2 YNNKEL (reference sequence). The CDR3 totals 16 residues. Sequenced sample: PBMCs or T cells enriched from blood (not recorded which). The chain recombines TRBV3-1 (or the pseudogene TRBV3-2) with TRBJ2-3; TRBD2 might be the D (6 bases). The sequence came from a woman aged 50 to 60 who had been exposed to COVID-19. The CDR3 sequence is CASSQEGGTWTDTQYF. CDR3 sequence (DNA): TGTGCCAGCAGCCAAGAAGGCGGGACGTGGACAGATACGCAGTATTTT.